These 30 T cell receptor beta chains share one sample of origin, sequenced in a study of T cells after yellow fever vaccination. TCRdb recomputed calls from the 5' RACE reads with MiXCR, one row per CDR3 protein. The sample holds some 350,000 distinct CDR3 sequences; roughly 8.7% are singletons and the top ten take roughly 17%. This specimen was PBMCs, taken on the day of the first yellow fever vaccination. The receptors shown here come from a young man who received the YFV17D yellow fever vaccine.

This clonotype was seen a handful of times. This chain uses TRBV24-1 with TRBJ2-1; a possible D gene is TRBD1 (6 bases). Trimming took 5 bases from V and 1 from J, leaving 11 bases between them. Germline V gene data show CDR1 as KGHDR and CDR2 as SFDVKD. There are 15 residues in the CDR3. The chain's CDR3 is CATSGFGTSYNEQFF. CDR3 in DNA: TGTGCCACCAGTGGTTTCGGGACATCCTACAATGAGCAGTTCTTC.

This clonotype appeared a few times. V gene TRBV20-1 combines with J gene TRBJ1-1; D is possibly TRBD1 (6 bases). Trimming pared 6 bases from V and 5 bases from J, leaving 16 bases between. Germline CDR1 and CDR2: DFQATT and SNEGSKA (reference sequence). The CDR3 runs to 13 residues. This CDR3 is CSAPQGLETEAFF. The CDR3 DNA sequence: TGCAGTGCACCGCAGGGGTTAGAGACTGAAGCTTTCTTT.

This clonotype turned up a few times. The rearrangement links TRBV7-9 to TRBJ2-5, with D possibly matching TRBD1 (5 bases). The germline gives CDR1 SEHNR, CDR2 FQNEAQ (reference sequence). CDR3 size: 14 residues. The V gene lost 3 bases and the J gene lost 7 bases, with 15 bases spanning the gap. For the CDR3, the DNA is TGTGCCAGCAGCTTTAATCAGGGAACTGGGACCCAGTACTTC. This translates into CASSFNQGTGTQYF.

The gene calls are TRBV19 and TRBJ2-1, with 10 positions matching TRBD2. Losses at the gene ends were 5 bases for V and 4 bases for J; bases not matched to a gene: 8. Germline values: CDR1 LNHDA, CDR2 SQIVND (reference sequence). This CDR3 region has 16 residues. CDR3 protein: CASSPIAGGRYNEQFF. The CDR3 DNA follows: TGTGCCAGTAGTCCAATAGCGGGGGGTCGGTACAATGAGCAGTTCTTC.

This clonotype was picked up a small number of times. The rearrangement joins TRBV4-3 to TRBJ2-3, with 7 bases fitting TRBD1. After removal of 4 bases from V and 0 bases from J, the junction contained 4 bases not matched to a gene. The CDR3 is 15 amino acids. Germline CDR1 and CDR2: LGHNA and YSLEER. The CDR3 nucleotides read TGCGCCAGCAGCCGTGGACAGGCTAGCACAGATACGCAGTATTTT. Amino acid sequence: CASSRGQASTDTQYF.

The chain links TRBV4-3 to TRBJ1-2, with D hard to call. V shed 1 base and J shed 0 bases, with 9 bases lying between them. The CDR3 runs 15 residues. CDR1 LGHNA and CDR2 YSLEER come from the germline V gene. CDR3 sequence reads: CASSQGGATNYGYTF. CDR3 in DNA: TGCGCCAGCAGCCAAGGGGGAGCCACTAACTATGGCTACACCTTC.

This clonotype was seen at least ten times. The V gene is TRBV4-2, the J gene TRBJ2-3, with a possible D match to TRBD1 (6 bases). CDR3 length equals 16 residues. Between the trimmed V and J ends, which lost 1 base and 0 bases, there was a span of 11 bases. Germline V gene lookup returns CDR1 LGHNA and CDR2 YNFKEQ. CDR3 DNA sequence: TGTGCCAGCAGCCAAGGTGACAGGCCCAGCACAGATACGCAGTATTTT. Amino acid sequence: CASSQGDRPSTDTQYF.

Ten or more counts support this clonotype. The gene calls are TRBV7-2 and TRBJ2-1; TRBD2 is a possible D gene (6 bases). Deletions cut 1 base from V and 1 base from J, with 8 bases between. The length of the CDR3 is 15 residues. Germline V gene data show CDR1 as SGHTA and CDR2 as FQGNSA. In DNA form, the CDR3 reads TGTGCCAGCAGCTTAGATCGGGGGTCCTACAATGAGCAGTTCTTC. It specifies CASSLDRGSYNEQFF.

The CDR3 sequence is CSARDIRGVEKLFF. The CDR3 nucleotides are TGCAGTGCTAGGGACATACGGGGGGTGGAAAAACTGTTTTTT. This rearrangement joins TRBV20-1 to TRBJ1-4; possibly TRBD1 for D (5 bases). Trimming removed 3 bases at V and 8 bases at J, with 16 bases between. The germline gives CDR1 DFQATT, CDR2 SNEGSKA (reference sequence). This CDR3 has 14 residues.

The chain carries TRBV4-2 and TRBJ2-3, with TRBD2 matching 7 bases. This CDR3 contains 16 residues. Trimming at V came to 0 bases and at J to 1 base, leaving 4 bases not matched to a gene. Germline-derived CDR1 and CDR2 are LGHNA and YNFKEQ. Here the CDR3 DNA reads TGTGCCAGCAGCCAAGATTGGGGGGGGGGCACAGATACGCAGTATTTT. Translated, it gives CASSQDWGGGTDTQYF.

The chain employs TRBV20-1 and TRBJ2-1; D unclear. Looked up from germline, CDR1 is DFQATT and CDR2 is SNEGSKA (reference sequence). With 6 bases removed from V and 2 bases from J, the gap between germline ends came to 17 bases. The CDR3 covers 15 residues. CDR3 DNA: TGCAGTGCCACATCCTCCCATCGAGCCTACAATGAGCAGTTCTTC. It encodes CSATSSHRAYNEQFF.

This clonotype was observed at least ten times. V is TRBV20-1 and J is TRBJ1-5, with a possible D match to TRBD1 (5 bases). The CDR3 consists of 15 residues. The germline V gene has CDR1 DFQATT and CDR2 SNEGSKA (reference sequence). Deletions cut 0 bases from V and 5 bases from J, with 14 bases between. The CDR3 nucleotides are TGCAGTGCTAGAGAGTGGGGGTTAAGGTATCAGCCCCAGCATTTT. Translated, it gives CSAREWGLRYQPQHF.

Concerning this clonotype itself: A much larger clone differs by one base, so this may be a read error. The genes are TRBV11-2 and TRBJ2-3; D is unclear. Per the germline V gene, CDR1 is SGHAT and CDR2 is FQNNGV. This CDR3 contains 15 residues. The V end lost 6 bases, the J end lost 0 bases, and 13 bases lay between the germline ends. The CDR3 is CASRFTAPSTDTQYF. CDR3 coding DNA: TGTGCCAGCAGATTTACAGCACCTAGCACAGATACGCAGTATTTT. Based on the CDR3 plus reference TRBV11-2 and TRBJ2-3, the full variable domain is EAGVAQSPRYKIIEKRQSVAFWCNPISGHATLYWYQQILGQGPKLLIQFQNNGVVDDSQLPKDRFSAERLKGVDSTLKIQPAKLEDSAVYLCASRFTAPSTDTQYFGPGTRLTVL.

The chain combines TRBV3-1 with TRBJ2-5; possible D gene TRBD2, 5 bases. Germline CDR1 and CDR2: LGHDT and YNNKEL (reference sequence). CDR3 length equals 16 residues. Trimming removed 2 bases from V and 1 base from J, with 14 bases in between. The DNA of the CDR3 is TGTGCCAGCAGCCAATTCTCGGTGGGGAGCCAAGAGACCCAGTACTTC. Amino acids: CASSQFSVGSQETQYF.

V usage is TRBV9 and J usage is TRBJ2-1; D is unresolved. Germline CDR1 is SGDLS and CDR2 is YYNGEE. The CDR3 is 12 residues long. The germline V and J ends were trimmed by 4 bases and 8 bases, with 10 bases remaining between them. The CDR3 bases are TGTGCCAGCAGCCCCGGGCGAGATGAGCAGTTCTTC. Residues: CASSPGRDEQFF.

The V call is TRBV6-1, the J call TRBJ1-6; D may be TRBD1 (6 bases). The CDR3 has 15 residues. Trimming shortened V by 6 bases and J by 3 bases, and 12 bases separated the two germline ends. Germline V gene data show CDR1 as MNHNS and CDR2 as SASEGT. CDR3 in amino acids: CASSQGLGYNSPLHF. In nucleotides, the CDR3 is TGTGCCAGCAGCCAGGGGTTGGGCTATAATTCACCCCTCCACTTT.

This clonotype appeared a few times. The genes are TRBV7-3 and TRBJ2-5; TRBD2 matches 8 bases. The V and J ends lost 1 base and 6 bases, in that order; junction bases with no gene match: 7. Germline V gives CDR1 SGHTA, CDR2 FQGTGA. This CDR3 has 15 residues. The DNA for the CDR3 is TGTGCCAGCAGCTTAAACGGGGCGGGGGGAAAGACCCAGTACTTC. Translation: CASSLNGAGGKTQYF. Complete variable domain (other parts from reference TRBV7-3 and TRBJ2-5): GAGVSQTPSNKVTEKGKYVELRCDPISGHTALYWYRQSLGQGPEFLIYFQGTGAADDSGLPNDRFFAVRPEGSVSTLKIQRTERGDSAVYLCASSLNGAGGKTQYFGPGTRLLVL.

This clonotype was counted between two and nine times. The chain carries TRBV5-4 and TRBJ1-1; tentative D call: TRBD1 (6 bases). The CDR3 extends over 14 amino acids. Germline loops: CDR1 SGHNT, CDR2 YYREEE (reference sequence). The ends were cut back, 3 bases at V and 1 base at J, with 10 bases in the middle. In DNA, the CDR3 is TGTGCCAGCAGCTACCGACAGGAGAACACTGAAGCTTTCTTT. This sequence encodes CASSYRQENTEAFF. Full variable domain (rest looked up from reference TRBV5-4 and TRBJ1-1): ETGVTQSPTHLIKTRGQQVTLRCSSQSGHNTVSWYQQALGQGPQFIFQYYREEENGRGNFPPRFSGLQFPNYSSELNVNALELDDSALYLCASSYRQENTEAFFGQGTRLTVV.

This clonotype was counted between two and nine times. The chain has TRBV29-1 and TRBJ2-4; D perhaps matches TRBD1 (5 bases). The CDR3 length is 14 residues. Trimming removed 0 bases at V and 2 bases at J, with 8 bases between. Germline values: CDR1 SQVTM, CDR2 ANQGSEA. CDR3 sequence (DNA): TGCAGCGTTGAAGACCAGGGAACCAAAAACATTCAGTACTTC. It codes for CSVEDQGTKNIQYF.

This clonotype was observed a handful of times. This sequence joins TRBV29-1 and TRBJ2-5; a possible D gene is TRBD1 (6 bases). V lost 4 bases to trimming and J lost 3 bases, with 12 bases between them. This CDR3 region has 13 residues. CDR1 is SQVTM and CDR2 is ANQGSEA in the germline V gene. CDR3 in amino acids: CSVAGRGEETQYF. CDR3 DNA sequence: TGCAGCGTTGCTGGCAGGGGAGAAGAGACCCAGTACTTC.

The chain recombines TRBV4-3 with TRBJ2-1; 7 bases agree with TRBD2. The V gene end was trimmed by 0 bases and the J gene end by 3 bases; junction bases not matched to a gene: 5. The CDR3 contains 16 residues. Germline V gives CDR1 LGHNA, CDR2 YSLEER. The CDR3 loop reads CASSQDAGEFYNEQFF. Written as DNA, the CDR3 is TGCGCCAGCAGCCAAGATGCGGGGGAATTCTACAATGAGCAGTTCTTC.

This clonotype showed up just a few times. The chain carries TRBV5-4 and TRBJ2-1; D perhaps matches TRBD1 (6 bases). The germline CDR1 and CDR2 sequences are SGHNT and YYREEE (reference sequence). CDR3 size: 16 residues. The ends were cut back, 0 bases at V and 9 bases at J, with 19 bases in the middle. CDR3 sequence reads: CASSLGAIGGRGEQFF. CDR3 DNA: TGTGCCAGCAGCTTGGGGGCGATTGGGGGCCGGGGTGAGCAGTTCTTC.

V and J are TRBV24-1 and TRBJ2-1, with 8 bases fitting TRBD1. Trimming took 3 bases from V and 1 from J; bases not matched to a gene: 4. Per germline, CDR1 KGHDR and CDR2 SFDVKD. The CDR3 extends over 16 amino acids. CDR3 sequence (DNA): TGTGCCACCAGTGATGCGGGACAGGTGTCCTACAATGAGCAGTTCTTC. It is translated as CATSDAGQVSYNEQFF.

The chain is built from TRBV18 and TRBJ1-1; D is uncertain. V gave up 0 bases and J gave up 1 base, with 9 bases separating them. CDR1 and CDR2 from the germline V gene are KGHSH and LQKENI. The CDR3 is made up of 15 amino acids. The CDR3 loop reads CASSPPGSGNTEAFF. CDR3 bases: TGTGCCAGCTCACCACCGGGGTCGGGGAACACTGAAGCTTTCTTT.

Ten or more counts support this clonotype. The CDR3 protein is CSAKPGDSNQPQHF. The CDR3 DNA sequence: TGCAGTGCTAAACCAGGTGATAGCAATCAGCCCCAGCATTTT. This chain connects TRBV20-1 to TRBJ1-5, with D uncertain. Germline CDR1 and CDR2: DFQATT and SNEGSKA (reference sequence). With 4 bases removed from V and 0 bases from J, the gap between germline ends came to 10 bases. The CDR3 totals 14 residues.

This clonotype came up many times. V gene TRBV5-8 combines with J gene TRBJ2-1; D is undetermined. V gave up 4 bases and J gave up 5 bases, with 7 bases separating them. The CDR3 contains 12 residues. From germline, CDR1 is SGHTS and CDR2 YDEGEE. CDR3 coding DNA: TGTGCCAGCAGCCCCCTGGACAATGAGCAGTTCTTC. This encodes CASSPLDNEQFF. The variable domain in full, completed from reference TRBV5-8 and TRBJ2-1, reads EAGVTQSPTHLIKTRGQQATLRCSPISGHTSVYWYQQALGLGLQFLLWYDEGEERNRGNFPPRFSGRQFPNYSSELNVNALELEDSALYLCASSPLDNEQFFGPGTRLTVL.

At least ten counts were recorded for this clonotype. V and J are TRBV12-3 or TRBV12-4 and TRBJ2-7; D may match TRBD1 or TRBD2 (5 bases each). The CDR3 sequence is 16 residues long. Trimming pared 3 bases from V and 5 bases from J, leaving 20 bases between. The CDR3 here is CASSFYRFGLGDEQYF. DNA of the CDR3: TGTGCCAGCAGTTTCTACAGGTTTGGGCTCGGGGACGAGCAGTACTTC.

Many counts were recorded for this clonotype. The CDR3 DNA reads TGCGCCAGCAGCTTCCGGCCCGGGAGCACAGATACGCAGTATTTT. Its protein is CASSFRPGSTDTQYF. V usage is TRBV5-1 and J usage is TRBJ2-3; D uncertain. CDR3 length equals 15 residues. Deletions cut 2 bases from V and 0 bases from J, with 10 bases between. Germline V lookup: CDR1 SGHRS, CDR2 YFSETQ.

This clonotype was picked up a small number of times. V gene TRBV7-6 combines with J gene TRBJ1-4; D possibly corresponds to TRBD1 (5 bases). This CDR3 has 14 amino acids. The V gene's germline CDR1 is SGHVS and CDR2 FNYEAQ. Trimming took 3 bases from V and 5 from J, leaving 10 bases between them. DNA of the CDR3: TGTGCCAGCAGCTTGGACATACGAAATGAAAAACTGTTTTTT. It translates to CASSLDIRNEKLFF.

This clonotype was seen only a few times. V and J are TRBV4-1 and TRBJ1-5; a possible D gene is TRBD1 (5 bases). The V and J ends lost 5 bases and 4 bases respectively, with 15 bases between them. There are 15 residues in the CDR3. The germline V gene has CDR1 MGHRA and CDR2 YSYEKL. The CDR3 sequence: CASSNSPGPNQPQHF. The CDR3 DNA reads TGCGCCAGCAGCAATTCCCCAGGGCCAAATCAGCCCCAGCATTTT.